The clone carrying this T cell receptor (beta chain) has a count of ten or more. Its cognate antigen is unknown. The sample originates from a study of early T cells in non-severe SARS-CoV-2 infection. Study context: Investigators sequenced bulk RNA drawn from unsorted whole blood, and chains remained unpaired. General study points: Comparison of clonotypes with VDJdb favored anti-spike CD8 responses while missing private and CD4 specificities.

Molecules of cDNA were individually given unique molecular identifiers that were attached to them. TCRdb redid the calling of the 5' RACE reads with MiXCR, one entry per CDR3 protein. In the table there are 35,000 to 50,000 distinct CDR3 sequences, roughly 6.2% of which are singletons. This CDR3 is 14 amino acids long. V dropped 0 bases and J dropped 4 bases, with 10 bases sitting between them. The germline V gene has CDR1 DFQATT and CDR2 SNEGSKA (reference sequence). The V call is TRBV20-1, the J call TRBJ1-5; TRBD1 is a possible D gene (5 bases). The sequence derives from an adult who was a healthcare worker with PCR-confirmed SARS-CoV-2 infection or an uninfected control (not recorded which). The sample consisted of whole blood, taken at baseline. DNA for the CDR3: TGCAGTGCTAGAGAGGGACGAGAGAATCAGCCCCAGCATTTT. Amino acids: CSAREGRENQPQHF.